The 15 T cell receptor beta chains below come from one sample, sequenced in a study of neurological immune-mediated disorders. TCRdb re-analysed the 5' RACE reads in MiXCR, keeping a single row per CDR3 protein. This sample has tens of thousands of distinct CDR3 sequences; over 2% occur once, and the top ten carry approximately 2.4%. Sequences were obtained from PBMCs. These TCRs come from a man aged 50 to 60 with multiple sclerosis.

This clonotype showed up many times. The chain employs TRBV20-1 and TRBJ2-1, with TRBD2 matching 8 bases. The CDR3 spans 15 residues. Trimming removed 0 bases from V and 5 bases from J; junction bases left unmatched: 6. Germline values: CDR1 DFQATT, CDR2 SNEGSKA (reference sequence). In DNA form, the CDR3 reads TGCAGTGCTAGAGATGGGGGCGGGGGGAACAATGAGCAGTTCTTC. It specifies CSARDGGGGNNEQFF.

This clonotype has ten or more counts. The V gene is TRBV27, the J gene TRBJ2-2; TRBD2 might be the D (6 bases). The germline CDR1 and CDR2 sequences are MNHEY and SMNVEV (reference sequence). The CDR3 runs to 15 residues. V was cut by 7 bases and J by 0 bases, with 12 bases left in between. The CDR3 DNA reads TGTGCCAGCAAAAACGGGGGTACGAACACCGGGGAGCTGTTTTTT. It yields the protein CASKNGGTNTGELFF.

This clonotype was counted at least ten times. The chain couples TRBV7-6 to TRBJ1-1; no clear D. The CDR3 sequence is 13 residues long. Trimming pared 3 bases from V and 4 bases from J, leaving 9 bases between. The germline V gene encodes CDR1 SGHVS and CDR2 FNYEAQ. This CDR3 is CASSLSPTTEAFF. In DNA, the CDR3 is TGTGCCAGCAGCTTGAGCCCGACCACTGAAGCTTTCTTT.

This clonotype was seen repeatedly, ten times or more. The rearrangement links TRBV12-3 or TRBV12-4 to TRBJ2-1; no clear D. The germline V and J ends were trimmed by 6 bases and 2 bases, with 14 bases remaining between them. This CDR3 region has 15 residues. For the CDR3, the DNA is TGTGCCAGCAGCGGGCCCACATACCCCTACAATGAGCAGTTCTTC. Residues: CASSGPTYPYNEQFF.

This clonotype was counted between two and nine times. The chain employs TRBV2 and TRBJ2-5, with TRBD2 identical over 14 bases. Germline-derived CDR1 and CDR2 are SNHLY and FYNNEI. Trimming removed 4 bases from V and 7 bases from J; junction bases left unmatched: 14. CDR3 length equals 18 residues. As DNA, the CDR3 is TGTGCCAGCAGTGCGACGGGACTAGCGGGGGCCTCCGTCGGGACCCAGTACTTC. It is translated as CASSATGLAGASVGTQYF. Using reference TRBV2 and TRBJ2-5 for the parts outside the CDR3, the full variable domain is EPEVTQTPSHQVTQMGQEVILRCVPISNHLYFYWYRQILGQKVEFLVSFYNNEISEKSEIFDDQFSVERPDGSNFTLKIRSTKLEDSAMYFCASSATGLAGASVGTQYFGPGTRLLVL.

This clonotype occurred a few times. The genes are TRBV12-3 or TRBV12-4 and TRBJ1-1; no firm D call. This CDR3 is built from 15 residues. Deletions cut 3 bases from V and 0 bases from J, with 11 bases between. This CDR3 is CASSFLPALNTEAFF. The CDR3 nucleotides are TGTGCCAGCAGTTTTTTGCCAGCATTGAACACTGAAGCTTTCTTT.

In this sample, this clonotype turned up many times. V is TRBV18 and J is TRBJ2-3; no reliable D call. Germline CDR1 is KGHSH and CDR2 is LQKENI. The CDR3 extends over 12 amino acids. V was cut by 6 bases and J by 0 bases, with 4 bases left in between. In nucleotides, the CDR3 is TGTGCCAGCTCGGCAAGCACAGATACGCAGTATTTT. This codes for CASSASTDTQYF.

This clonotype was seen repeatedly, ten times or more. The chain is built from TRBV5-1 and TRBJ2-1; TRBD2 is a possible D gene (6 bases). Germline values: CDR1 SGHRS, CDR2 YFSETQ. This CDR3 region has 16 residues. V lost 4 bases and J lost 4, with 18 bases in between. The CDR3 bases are TGCGCCAGCAGCCAATTTGATGCGGGGCGATACAATGAGCAGTTCTTC. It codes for CASSQFDAGRYNEQFF. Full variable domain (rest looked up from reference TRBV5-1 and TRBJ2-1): KAGVTQTPRYLIKTRGQQVTLSCSPISGHRSVSWYQQTPGQGLQFLFEYFSETQRNKGNFPGRFSGRQFSNSRSEMNVSTLELGDSALYLCASSQFDAGRYNEQFFGPGTRLTVL.

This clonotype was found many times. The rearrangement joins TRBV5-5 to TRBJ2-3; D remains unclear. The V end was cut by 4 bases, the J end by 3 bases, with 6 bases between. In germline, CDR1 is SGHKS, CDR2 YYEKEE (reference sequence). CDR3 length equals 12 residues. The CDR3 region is CASSPQTDTQYF. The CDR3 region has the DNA TGTGCCAGCAGCCCTCAGACAGATACGCAGTATTTT. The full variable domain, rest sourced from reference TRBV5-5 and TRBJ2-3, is DAGVTQSPTHLIKTRGQQVTLRCSPISGHKSVSWYQQVLGQGPQFIFQYYEKEERGRGNFPDRFSARQFPNYSSELNVNALLLGDSALYLCASSPQTDTQYFGPGTRLTVL.

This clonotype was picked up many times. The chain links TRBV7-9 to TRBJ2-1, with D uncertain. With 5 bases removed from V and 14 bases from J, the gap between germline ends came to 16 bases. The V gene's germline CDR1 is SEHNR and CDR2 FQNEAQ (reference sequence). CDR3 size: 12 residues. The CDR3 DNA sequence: TGTGCCAGCAGCACGACTTCCAGTTCGAAGTTCTTC. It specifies CASSTTSSSKFF.

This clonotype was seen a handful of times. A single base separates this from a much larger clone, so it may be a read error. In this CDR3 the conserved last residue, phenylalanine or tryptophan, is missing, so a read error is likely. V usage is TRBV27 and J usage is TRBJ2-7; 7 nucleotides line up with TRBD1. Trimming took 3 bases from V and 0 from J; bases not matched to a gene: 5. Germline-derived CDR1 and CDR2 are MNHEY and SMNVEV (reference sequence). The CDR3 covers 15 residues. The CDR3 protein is CASSLGQGVSYEQYC. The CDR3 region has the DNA TGTGCCAGCAGTTTGGGTCAGGGGGTCTCCTACGAGCAGTACTGC.

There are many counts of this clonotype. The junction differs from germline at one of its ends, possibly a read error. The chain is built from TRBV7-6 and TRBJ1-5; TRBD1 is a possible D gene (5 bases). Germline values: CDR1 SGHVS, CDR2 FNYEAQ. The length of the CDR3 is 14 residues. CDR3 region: CASSLLGRHQPQNF. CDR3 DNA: TGTGCCAGCAGCCTACTGGGGCGGCATCAGCCCCAGAATTTT. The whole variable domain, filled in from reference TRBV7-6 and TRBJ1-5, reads GAGVSQSPRYKVTKRGQDVALRCDPISGHVSLYWYRQALGQGPEFLTYFNYEAQQDKSGLPNDRFSAERPEGSISTLTIQRTEQRDSAMYRCASSLLGRHQPQNFGDGTRLSIL.

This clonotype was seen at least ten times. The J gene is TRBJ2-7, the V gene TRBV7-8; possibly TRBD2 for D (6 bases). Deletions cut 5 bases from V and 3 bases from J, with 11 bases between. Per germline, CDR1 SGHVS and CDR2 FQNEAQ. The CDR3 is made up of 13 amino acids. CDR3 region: CASSPGSYYEQYF. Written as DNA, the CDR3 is TGTGCCAGCAGCCCCGGGAGCTACTACGAGCAGTACTTC. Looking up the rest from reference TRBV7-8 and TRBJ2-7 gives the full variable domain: GAGVSQSPRYKVAKRGQDVALRCDPISGHVSLFWYQQALGQGPEFLTYFQNEAQLDKSGLPSDRFFAERPEGSVSTLKIQRTQQEDSAVYLCASSPGSYYEQYFGPGTRLTVT.

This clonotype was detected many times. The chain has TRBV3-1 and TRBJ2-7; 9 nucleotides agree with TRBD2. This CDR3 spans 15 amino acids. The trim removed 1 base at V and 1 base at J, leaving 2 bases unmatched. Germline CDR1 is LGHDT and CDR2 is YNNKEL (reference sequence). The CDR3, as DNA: TGTGCCAGCAGCCAAGGACTAGCGGCTTCCTACGAGCAGTACTTC. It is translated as CASSQGLAASYEQYF.

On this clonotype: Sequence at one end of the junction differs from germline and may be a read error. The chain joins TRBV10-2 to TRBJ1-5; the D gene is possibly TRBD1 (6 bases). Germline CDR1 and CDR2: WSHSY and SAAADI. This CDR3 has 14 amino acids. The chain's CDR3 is CASSYTGSNQPQNF. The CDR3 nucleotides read TGCGCCAGCAGCTACACAGGGAGCAATCAGCCCCAGAATTTT.